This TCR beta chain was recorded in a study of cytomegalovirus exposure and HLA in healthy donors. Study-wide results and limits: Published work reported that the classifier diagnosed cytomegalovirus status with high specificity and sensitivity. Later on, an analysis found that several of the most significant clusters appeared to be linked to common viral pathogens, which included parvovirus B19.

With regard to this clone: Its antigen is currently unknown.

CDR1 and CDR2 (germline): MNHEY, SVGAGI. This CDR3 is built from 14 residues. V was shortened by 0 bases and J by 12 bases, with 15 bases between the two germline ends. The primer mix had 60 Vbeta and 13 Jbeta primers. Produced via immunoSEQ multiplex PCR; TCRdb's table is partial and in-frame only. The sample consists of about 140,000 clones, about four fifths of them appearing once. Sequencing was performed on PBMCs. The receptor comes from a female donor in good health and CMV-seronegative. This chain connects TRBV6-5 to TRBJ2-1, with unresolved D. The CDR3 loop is CASSYSKSPRVQFF. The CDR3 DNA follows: TGTGCCAGCAGTTACTCGAAGTCCCCGCGAGTGCAGTTCTTC.